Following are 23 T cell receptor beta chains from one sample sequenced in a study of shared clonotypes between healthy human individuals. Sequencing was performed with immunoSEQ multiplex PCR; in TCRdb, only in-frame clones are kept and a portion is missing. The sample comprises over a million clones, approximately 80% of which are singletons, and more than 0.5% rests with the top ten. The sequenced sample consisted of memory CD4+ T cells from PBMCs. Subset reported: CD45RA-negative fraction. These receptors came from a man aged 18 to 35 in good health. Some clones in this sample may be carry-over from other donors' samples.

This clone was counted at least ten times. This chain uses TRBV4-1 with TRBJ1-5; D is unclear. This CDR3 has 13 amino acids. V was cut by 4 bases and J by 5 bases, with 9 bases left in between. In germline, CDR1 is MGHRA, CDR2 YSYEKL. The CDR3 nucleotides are TGCGCCAGCAGCCTCGAACGGGATCAGCCCCAGCATTTT. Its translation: CASSLERDQPQHF.

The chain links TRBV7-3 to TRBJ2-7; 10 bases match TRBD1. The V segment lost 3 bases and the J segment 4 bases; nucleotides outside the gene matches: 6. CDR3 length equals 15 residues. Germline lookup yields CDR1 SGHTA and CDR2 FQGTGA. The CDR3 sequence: CASSFGTGVSYEQYF. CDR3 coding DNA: TGTGCCAGCAGCTTCGGGACAGGGGTATCTTACGAGCAGTACTTC.

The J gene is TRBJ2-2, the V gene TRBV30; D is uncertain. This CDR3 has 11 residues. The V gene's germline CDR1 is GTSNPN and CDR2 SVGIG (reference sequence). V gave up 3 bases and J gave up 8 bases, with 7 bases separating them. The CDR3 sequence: CAWSSPGELFF. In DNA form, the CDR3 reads TGTGCCTGGAGCTCACCTGGGGAGCTGTTTTTT.

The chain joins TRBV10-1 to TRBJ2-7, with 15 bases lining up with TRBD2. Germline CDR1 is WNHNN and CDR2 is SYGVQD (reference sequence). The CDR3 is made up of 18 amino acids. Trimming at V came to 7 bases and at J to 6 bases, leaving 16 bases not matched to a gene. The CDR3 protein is CASTIAGLAGGLECEQYF. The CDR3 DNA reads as TGCGCCAGCACCATAGCGGGACTAGCGGGAGGATTAGAGTGCGAGCAGTACTTC.

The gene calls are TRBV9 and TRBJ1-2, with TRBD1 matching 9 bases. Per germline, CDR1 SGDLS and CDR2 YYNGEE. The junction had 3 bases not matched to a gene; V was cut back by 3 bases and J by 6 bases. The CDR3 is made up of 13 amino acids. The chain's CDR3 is CASSGDRADGYTF. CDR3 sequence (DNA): TGTGCCAGCAGCGGGGACAGGGCTGATGGCTACACCTTC.

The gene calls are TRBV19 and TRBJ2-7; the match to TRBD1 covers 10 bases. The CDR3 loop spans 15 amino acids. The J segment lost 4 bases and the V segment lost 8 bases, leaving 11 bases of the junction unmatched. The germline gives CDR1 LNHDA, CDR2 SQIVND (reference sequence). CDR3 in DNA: TGTGCCAGTGCAATCTCCGGGACAGGGGTGTACGAGCAGTACTTC. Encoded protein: CASAISGTGVYEQYF.

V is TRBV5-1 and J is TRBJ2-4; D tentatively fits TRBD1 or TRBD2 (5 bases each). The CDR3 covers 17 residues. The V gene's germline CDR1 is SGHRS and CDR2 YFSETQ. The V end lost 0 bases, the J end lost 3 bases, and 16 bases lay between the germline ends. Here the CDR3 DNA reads TGCGCCAGCAGCTTGGAGTTCGGGGACCGGATCAAAAACATTCAGTACTTC. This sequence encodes CASSLEFGDRIKNIQYF.

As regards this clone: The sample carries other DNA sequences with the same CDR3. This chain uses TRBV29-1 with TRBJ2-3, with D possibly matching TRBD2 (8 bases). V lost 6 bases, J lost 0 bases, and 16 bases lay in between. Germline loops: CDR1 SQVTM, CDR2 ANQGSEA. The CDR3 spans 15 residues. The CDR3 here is CSVEGASGSTDTQYF. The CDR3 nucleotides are TGCAGCGTCGAGGGGGCTAGCGGGAGCACAGATACGCAGTATTTT.

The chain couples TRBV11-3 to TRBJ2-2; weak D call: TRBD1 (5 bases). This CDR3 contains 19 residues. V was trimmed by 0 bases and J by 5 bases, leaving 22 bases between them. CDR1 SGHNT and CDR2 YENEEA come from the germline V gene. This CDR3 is CASSLDAAGLQVGTGELFF. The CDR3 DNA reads TGTGCCAGCAGCTTAGATGCCGCAGGGTTACAGGTTGGGACCGGGGAGCTGTTTTTT.

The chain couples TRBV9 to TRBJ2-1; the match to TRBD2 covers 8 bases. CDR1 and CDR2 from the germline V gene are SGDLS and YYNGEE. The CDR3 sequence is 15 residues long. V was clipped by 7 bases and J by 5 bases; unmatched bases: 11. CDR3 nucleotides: TGTGCCAGCTCTAATCATGAGCGGGGGAACAATGAGCAGTTCTTC. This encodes CASSNHERGNNEQFF.

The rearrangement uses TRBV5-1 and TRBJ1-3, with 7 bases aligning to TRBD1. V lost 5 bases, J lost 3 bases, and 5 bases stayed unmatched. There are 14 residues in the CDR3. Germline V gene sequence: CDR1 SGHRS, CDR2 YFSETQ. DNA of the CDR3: TGCGCCAGCAGGCCCTCAGGGGGTGGAAACACCATATATTTT. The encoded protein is CASRPSGGGNTIYF.

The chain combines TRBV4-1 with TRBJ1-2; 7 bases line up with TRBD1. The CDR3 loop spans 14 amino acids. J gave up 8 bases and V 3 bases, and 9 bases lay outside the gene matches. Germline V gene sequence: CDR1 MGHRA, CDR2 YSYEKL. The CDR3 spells CASSHAQGVGGYTF. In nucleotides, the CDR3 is TGCGCCAGCAGCCACGCCCAGGGGGTAGGGGGCTACACCTTC.

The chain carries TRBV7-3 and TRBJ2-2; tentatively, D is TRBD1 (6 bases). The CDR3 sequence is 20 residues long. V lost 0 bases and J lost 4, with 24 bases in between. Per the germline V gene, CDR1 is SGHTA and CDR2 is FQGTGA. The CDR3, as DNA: TGTGCCAGCAGCTTAACTTCCCAGGGGTCGACTTCCGGGGTCACCGGGGAGCTGTTTTTT. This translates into CASSLTSQGSTSGVTGELFF.

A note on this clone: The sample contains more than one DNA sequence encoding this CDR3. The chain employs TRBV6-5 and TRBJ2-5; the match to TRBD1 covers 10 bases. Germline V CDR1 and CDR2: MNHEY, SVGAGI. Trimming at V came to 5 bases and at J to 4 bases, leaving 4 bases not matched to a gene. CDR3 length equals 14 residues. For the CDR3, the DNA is TGTGCCAGCAGTCCCGACAGGGGGCGAGAGACCCAGTACTTC. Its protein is CASSPDRGRETQYF.

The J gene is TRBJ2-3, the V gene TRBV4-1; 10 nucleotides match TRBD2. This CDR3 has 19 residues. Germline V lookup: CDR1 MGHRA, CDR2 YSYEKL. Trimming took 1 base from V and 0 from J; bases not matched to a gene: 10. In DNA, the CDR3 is TGCGCCAGCAGCCAAGGTGGTGCGCGACTAGCGGGTAGCACAGATACGCAGTATTTT. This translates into CASSQGGARLAGSTDTQYF.

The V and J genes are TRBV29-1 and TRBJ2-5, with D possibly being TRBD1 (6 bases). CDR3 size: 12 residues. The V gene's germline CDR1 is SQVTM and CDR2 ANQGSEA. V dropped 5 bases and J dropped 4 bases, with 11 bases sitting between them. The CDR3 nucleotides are TGCAGCGTTTACAGGGCAGGAGAGACCCAGTACTTC. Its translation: CSVYRAGETQYF.

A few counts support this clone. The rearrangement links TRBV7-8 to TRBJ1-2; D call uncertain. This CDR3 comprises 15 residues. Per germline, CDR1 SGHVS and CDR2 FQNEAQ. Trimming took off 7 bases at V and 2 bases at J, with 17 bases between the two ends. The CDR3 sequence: CASKIKEDLNYGYTF. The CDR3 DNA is TGTGCCAGCAAAATCAAGGAGGACCTGAACTATGGCTACACCTTC.

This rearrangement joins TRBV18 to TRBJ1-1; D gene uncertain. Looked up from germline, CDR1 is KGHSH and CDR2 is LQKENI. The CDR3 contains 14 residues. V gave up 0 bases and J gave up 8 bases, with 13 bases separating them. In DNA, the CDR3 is TGTGCCAGCTCACCACCGTCTAGAGAGGGCGAAGCTTTCTTT. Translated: CASSPPSREGEAFF.

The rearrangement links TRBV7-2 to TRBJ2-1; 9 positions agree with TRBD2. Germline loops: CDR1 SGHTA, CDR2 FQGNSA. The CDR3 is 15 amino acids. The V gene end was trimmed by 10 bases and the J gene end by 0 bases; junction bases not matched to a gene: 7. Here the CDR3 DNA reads TGTGCCAAGGCGGGAGGGCCAAGCTCCTACAATGAGCAGTTCTTC. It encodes CAKAGGPSSYNEQFF.

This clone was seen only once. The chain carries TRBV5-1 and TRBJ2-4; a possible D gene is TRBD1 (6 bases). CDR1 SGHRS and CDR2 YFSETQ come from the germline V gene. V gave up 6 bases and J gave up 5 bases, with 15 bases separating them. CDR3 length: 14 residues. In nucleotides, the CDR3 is TGCGCCAGCACTCTACAGGGTTGGGAAAACATTCAGTACTTC. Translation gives CASTLQGWENIQYF.

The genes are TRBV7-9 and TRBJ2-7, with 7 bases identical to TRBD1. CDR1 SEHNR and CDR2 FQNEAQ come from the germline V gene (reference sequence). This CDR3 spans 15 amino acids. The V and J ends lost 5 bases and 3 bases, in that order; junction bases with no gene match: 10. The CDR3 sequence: CASSRWRRGSYEQYF. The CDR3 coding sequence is TGTGCCAGCAGCCGCTGGCGCAGGGGGAGCTACGAGCAGTACTTC. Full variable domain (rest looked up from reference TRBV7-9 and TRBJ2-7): DTGVSQNPRHKITKRGQNVTFRCDPISEHNRLYWYRQTLGQGPEFLTYFQNEAQLEKSRLLSDRFSAERPKGSFSTLEIQRTEQGDSAMYLCASSRWRRGSYEQYFGPGTRLTVT.

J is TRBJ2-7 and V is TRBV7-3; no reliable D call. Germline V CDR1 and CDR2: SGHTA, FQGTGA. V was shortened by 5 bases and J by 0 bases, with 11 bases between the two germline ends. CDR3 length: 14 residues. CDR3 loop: CASSPQPSSYEQYF. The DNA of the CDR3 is TGTGCCAGCAGCCCACAACCTAGCTCCTACGAGCAGTACTTC. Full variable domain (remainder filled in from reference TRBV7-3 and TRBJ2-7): GAGVSQTPSNKVTEKGKYVELRCDPISGHTALYWYRQSLGQGPEFLIYFQGTGAADDSGLPNDRFFAVRPEGSVSTLKIQRTERGDSAVYLCASSPQPSSYEQYFGPGTRLTVT.

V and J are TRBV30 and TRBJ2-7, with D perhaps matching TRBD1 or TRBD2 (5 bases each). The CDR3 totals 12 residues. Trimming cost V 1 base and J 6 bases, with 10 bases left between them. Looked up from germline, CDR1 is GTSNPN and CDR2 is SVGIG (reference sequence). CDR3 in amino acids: CAWSEGPLEQYF. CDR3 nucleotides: TGTGCCTGGAGTGAGGGACCTCTCGAGCAGTACTTC.